These 22 T cell receptor beta chains were sequenced from one sample in a study of blood T cell repertoires in COVID-19. Data came from immunoSEQ multiplex PCR; TCRdb stores just in-frame clones and leaves some out. The sample has fewer than 150,000 clones, 80% to 85% seen once. The source material was peripheral blood. Every receptor here comes from a human donor in a cohort sampled during active COVID-19.

The V call is TRBV6-5, the J call TRBJ2-7; 9 bases align to TRBD1. The CDR3 runs to 15 residues. With V trimmed by 2 bases and J by 3 bases, 5 bases remained unmatched. Per the germline V gene, CDR1 is MNHEY and CDR2 is SVGAGI. CDR3 DNA sequence: TGTGCCAGCAGTTACCCGGTGGGACAGGGCTACGAGCAGTACTTC. Protein product: CASSYPVGQGYEQYF.

The chain couples TRBV19 to TRBJ1-1; 8 bases align to TRBD1. With 3 bases clipped from V and 3 bases from J, the junction kept 6 bases outside the gene matches. The CDR3 loop spans 15 amino acids. Per the germline V gene, CDR1 is LNHDA and CDR2 is SQIVND (reference sequence). CDR3 amino acids: CASSIWTGYDTEAFF. Here the CDR3 DNA reads TGTGCCAGTAGTATCTGGACAGGGTACGACACTGAAGCTTTCTTT. Drawing the rest from reference TRBV19 and TRBJ1-1, the complete variable domain is DGGITQSPKYLFRKEGQNVTLSCEQNLNHDAMYWYRQDPGQGLRLIYYSQIVNDFQKGDIAEGYSVSREKKESFPLTVTSAQKNPTAFYLCASSIWTGYDTEAFFGQGTRLTVV.

V gene TRBV5-1 combines with J gene TRBJ2-5; 7 nucleotides line up with TRBD1. Germline trimming cut 3 bases from V and 2 bases from J; bases unmatched to any gene: 4. CDR1 is SGHRS, CDR2 YFSETQ, per germline. The CDR3 is made up of 14 amino acids. The CDR3 sequence is CASSSRDSQETQYF. The CDR3 nucleotides read TGCGCCAGCAGCTCCCGGGACAGTCAAGAGACCCAGTACTTC.

The rearrangement joins TRBV5-6 to TRBJ2-1; maybe TRBD2 (6 bases). V was cut by 2 bases and J by 1 base, with 7 bases left in between. The CDR3 spans 14 residues. Germline V gene data show CDR1 as SGHDT and CDR2 as YYEEEE. The CDR3 region is CASSLGGSYNEQFF. The CDR3 coding sequence is TGTGCCAGCAGCTTAGGAGGGTCCTACAATGAGCAGTTCTTC.

The chain joins TRBV15 to TRBJ1-2; 10 bases align to TRBD1. Germline CDR1 is LNHNV and CDR2 is YYDKDF (reference sequence). V shed 1 base and J 4 bases; nucleotides not matched to a gene: 9. The CDR3 spans 17 residues. The CDR3 loop is CATSRATRDRGSYGYTF. The CDR3 coding sequence is TGTGCCACCAGCAGAGCAACCCGGGACAGGGGAAGCTATGGCTACACCTTC.

This sequence joins TRBV23-1 and TRBJ1-1, with no clear D. TRBV23-1 carries the ORF label, with uncertain function. There are 14 residues in the CDR3. V lost 10 bases and J 1 base, leaving 16 bases between the germline ends. The CDR3 DNA reads TGCGCCATCCCTGCCGCGGCGGCGAACACTGAAGCTTTCTTT. Translating gives CAIPAAAANTEAFF.

The chain is built from TRBV9 and TRBJ1-4, with D hard to call. The CDR3 spans 14 residues. Trimming took off 0 bases at V and 8 bases at J, with 11 bases between the two ends. Germline V gives CDR1 SGDLS, CDR2 YYNGEE. DNA of the CDR3: TGTGCCAGCAGCGTAGGCGGGGAACGGGAAAAACTGTTTTTT. It encodes CASSVGGEREKLFF.

J is TRBJ2-3 and V is TRBV7-2; 14 bases map to TRBD2. Germline V gene lookup returns CDR1 SGHTA and CDR2 FQGNSA. There are 16 residues in the CDR3. With V trimmed by 5 bases and J by 6 bases, 7 bases remained unmatched. CDR3 protein: CASSGRLAGGPDTQYF. The DNA for the CDR3 is TGTGCCAGCAGCGGAAGACTAGCGGGGGGGCCCGATACGCAGTATTTT. Variable domain in full (rest from reference TRBV7-2 and TRBJ2-3): GAGVSQSPSNKVTEKGKDVELRCDPISGHTALYWYRQSLGQGLEFLIYFQGNSAPDKSGLPSDRFSAERTGGSVSTLTIQRTQQEDSAVYLCASSGRLAGGPDTQYFGPGTRLTVL.

The chain's CDR3 is CASSLDSGGQGPQYF. The CDR3 bases are TGTGCCAGCAGCTTAGATTCGGGGGGGCAGGGACCGCAGTATTTT. The V gene is TRBV11-2, the J gene TRBJ2-3; 8 bases are a match to TRBD2. This CDR3 is built from 15 residues. Germline trimming cut 0 bases from V and 10 bases from J; bases unmatched to any gene: 9. In germline, CDR1 is SGHAT, CDR2 FQNNGV.

V usage is TRBV2 and J usage is TRBJ2-3; weak D call: TRBD2 (6 bases). Germline V lookup: CDR1 SNHLY, CDR2 FYNNEI. The V and J ends lost 3 bases and 5 bases respectively, with 15 bases between them. The CDR3 contains 15 residues. The CDR3 bases are TGTGCCAGCAGTGATGGCGGGGCCGGGGGAGATACGCAGTATTTT. This sequence encodes CASSDGGAGGDTQYF.

The genes are TRBV27 and TRBJ1-1, with 11 bases identical to TRBD1. Looked up from germline, CDR1 is MNHEY and CDR2 is SMNVEV (reference sequence). With 6 bases clipped from V and 6 bases from J, the junction kept 9 bases outside the gene matches. The CDR3 spans 15 residues. This CDR3 is CASSLHGQGAAEAFF. The CDR3, as DNA: TGTGCCAGCAGCCTTCACGGACAGGGGGCGGCTGAAGCTTTCTTT.

This clone was seen only once. This chain connects TRBV14 to TRBJ2-1; the D is unclear. Germline assignment: CDR1 SGHDN and CDR2 FVKESK. CDR3 length: 14 residues. V lost 3 bases to trimming and J lost 0 bases, with 6 bases between them. This CDR3 is CASSHSGSYNEQFF. CDR3 bases: TGTGCCAGCAGCCACTCGGGCTCCTACAATGAGCAGTTCTTC. The full variable domain, rest sourced from reference TRBV14 and TRBJ2-1, is EAGVTQFPSHSVIEKGQTVTLRCDPISGHDNLYWYRRVMGKEIKFLLHFVKESKQDESGMPNNRFLAERTGGTYSTLKVQPAELEDSGVYFCASSHSGSYNEQFFGPGTRLTVL.

The V and J genes are TRBV2 and TRBJ1-2, with D possibly matching TRBD1 (5 bases). V lost 6 bases and J 8 bases, leaving 19 bases between the germline ends. Germline V CDR1 and CDR2: SNHLY, FYNNEI. This CDR3 comprises 14 residues. The CDR3 DNA reads as TGTGCCAGCAGGGAAAGGGTCTCCGGGGGGGGCTACACCTTC. Translated: CASRERVSGGGYTF.

The V gene is TRBV11-2, the J gene TRBJ1-4; D unclear. The CDR3 length is 12 residues. Germline assignment: CDR1 SGHAT and CDR2 FQNNGV. Trimming cost V 0 bases and J 10 bases, with 6 bases left between them. The DNA of the CDR3 is TGTGCCAGCAGCTTAGAGCGTGGAAAACTGTTTTTT. This codes for CASSLERGKLFF.

J is TRBJ2-5 and V is TRBV5-6, with D maybe TRBD1 (6 bases). The CDR3 totals 14 residues. The germline CDR1 and CDR2 sequences are SGHDT and YYEEEE. V lost 0 bases, J lost 5 bases, and 11 bases lay in between. DNA for the CDR3: TGTGCCAGCAGCTTGGACAGGGTAGTGGAGACCCAGTACTTC. Protein sequence: CASSLDRVVETQYF.

The rearrangement uses TRBV5-1 and TRBJ2-5; TRBD1 aligns across 9 bases. With 4 bases clipped from V and 5 bases from J, the junction kept 12 bases outside the gene matches. The CDR3 spans 16 residues. Per germline, CDR1 SGHRS and CDR2 YFSETQ. The chain's CDR3 is CASSTGTDRGRETQYF. The CDR3 region has the DNA TGCGCCAGCAGCACCGGAACGGACAGGGGCCGGGAGACCCAGTACTTC. Supplemented by reference TRBV5-1 and TRBJ2-5, the full variable domain reads KAGVTQTPRYLIKTRGQQVTLSCSPISGHRSVSWYQQTPGQGLQFLFEYFSETQRNKGNFPGRFSGRQFSNSRSEMNVSTLELGDSALYLCASSTGTDRGRETQYFGPGTRLLVL.

The J gene is TRBJ1-2, the V gene TRBV18, with a tentative D call TRBD1 (5 bases). This CDR3 comprises 13 residues. V was cut by 1 base and J by 8 bases, with 11 bases left in between. CDR1 and CDR2 from the germline V gene are KGHSH and LQKENI. The CDR3 spells CASSPRGGEGYTF. The CDR3 DNA follows: TGTGCCAGCTCACCACGGGGCGGGGAAGGCTACACCTTC.

J is TRBJ1-3 and V is TRBV5-5, with 7 nucleotides matching TRBD1. CDR1 and CDR2 (germline): SGHKS, YYEKEE (reference sequence). V lost 3 bases, J lost 0 bases, and 0 bases stayed unmatched. The CDR3 length is 14 residues. In nucleotides, the CDR3 is TGTGCCAGCAGCTGGACAGGCTCTGGAAACACCATATATTTT. Protein sequence: CASSWTGSGNTIYF.

CDR3 in amino acids: CASSQGQGASTGELFF. DNA of the CDR3: TGTGCCAGCAGCCAAGGTCAAGGGGCTAGCACCGGGGAGCTGTTTTTT. The chain carries TRBV3-1 (or the pseudogene TRBV3-2) and TRBJ2-2; the D gene is possibly TRBD1 (5 bases). Germline CDR1 LGHDT, CDR2 YNNKEL (reference sequence). This CDR3 region has 16 residues. V was clipped by 1 base and J by 4 bases, with 13 bases between them.

This chain connects TRBV5-4 to TRBJ1-2; 12 bases match TRBD1. CDR1 SGHNT and CDR2 YYREEE come from the germline V gene (reference sequence). The ends lost 4 bases at V and 8 bases at J; junction bases unmatched: 15. The CDR3 consists of 17 residues. The CDR3 DNA reads TGTGCCAGCAGCCTGGGGTTTCCCGGGACAGGGGGCTGGGGCTACACCTTC. Amino acids: CASSLGFPGTGGWGYTF.

The chain links TRBV5-1 to TRBJ2-3; D remains ambiguous. Trimming took off 0 bases at V and 4 bases at J, with 9 bases between the two ends. The CDR3 is 14 residues long. Germline V CDR1 and CDR2: SGHRS, YFSETQ. The CDR3 DNA reads TGCGCCAGCAGCTTGGTAGCTCTCCCAGATACGCAGTATTTT. Translated, it gives CASSLVALPDTQYF.

V usage is TRBV2 and J usage is TRBJ2-2; 8 bases align to TRBD2. Germline trimming cut 11 bases from V and 2 bases from J; bases unmatched to any gene: 4. CDR1 is SNHLY, CDR2 FYNNEI, per germline. This CDR3 contains 13 residues. The CDR3 bases are TGTGCCGATAGCGGGGAAAACACCGGGGAGCTGTTTTTT. Protein product: CADSGENTGELFF.